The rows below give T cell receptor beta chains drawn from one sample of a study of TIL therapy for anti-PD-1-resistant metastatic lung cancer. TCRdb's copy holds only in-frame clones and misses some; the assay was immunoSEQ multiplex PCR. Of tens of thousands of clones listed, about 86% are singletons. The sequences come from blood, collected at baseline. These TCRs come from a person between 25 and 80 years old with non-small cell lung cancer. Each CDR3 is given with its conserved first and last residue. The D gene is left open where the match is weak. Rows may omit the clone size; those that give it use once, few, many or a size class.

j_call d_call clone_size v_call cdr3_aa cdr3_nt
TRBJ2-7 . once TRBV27 CASSLEVGSYEQYF TGTGCCAGCAGTTTAGAGGTTGGGTCCTACGAGCAGTACTTC
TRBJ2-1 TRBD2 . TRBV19 CASSAGLAGGVYEQFF TGTGCCAGTAGTGCCGGTCTAGCGGGGGGTGTTTATGAGCAGTTCTTC
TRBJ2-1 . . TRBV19 CASSSGLYNEQFF TGTGCCAGTAGTAGCGGATTATACAATGAGCAGTTCTTC
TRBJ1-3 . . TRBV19 CASSIGLGGVGPRSGNTIYF TGTGCCAGTAGTATAGGGCTCGGGGGGGTCGGACCTCGCTCTGGAAACACCATATATTTT
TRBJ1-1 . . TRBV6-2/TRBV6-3 CASSYFTGTEAFF TGTGCCAGCAGTTACTTTACAGGGACTGAAGCTTTCTTT
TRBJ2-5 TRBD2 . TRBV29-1 CSEGAGPQETQYF TGCAGCGAAGGAGCGGGGCCCCAAGAGACCCAGTACTTC
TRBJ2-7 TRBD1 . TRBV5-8 CASSRGDGTGASYEQYF TGTGCCAGCAGCCGTGGTGATGGGACAGGCGCCTCCTACGAGCAGTACTTC
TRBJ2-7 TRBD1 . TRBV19 CASSPPGGGTYEQYF TGTGCCAGTAGCCCCCCAGGGGGCGGAACGTACGAGCAGTACTTC
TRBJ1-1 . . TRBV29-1 CSVVWGPNTEAFF TGCAGCGTTGTGTGGGGACCGAACACTGAAGCTTTCTTT
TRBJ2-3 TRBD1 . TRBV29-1 CSVEGQDTDTQYF TGCAGCGTCGAGGGACAGGACACAGATACGCAGTATTTT
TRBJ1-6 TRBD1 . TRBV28 CASSPTGTGDSPLHF TGTGCCAGCAGTCCAACCGGGACAGGGGATTCACCCCTCCACTTT
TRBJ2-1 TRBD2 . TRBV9 CASSVVSSGSLGEQFF TGTGCCAGCAGCGTAGTGTCTAGCGGGAGTTTGGGTGAGCAGTTCTTC
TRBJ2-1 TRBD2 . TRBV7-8 CASSRGLAGGRNEQFF TGTGCCAGCAGCCGAGGACTAGCGGGGGGGCGCAATGAGCAGTTCTTC
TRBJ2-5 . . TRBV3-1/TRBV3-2 CASSQDRSSAPQTQYF TGTGCCAGCAGCCAAGATCGAAGTTCGGCACCCCAGACCCAGTACTTC
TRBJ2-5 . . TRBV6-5 CATRIGKQETQYF TGTGCCACCCGTATAGGGAAACAAGAGACCCAGTACTTC
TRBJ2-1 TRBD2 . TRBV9 CASSFPTSGSSYNEQFF TGTGCCAGCAGCTTTCCCACTAGCGGGAGCTCCTACAATGAGCAGTTCTTC